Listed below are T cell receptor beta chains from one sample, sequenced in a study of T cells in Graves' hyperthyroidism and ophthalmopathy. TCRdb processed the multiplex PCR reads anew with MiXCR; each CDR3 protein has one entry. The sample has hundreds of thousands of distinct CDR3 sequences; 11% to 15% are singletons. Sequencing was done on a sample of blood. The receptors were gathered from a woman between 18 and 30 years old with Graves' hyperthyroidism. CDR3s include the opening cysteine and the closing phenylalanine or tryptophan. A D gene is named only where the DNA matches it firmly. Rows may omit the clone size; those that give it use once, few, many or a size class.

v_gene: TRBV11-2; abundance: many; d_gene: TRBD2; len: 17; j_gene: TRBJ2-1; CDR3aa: CASSLARWREGDNEQFF; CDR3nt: TGTGCCAGCAGCTTAGCGCGTTGGCGGGAGGGGGACAATGAGCAGTTCTTC
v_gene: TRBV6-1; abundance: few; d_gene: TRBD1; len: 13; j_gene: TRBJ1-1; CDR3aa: CAIKDRGRTEAFF; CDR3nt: TGTGCCATCAAGGACAGGGGACGAACTGAAGCTTTCTTT
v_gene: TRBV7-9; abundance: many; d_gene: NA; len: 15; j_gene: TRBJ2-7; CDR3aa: CASSLGFSATYEQYF; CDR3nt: TGTGCCAGCAGCTTAGGATTTAGCGCTACCTACGAGCAGTACTTC
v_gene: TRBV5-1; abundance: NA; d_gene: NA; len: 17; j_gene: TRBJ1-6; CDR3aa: CASSLGAASSYNSPLHF; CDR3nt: TGCGCCAGCAGCTTGGGAGCAGCCAGCTCCTATAATTCACCCCTCCACTTT
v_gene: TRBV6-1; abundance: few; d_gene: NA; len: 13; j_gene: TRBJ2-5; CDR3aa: CASMRDNAETQYF; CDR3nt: TGTGCCAGCATGAGGGATAATGCAGAGACCCAGTACTTC
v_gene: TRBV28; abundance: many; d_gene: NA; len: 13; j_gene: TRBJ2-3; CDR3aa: CASNRYSTDTQYF; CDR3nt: TGTGCCAGCAATCGATACTCCACAGATACGCAGTATTTT
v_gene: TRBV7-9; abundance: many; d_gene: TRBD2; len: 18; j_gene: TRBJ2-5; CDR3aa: CASSLGRPGLAPQETQYF; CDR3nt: TGTGCCAGCAGCTTAGGCCGACCGGGACTAGCGCCCCAAGAGACCCAGTACTTC
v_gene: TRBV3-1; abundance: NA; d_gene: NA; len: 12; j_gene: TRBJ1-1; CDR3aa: CASSQARTEAFF; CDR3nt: TGTGCCAGCAGCCAGGCCCGAACTGAAGCTTTCTTT
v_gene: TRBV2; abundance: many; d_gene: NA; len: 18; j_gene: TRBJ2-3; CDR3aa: CASSGDARGAKATDTQYF; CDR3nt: TGTGCCAGCAGTGGGGACGCCAGGGGCGCAAAGGCCACAGATACGCAGTATTTT
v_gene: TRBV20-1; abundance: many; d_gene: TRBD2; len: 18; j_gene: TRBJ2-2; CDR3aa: CSARVDFRTSGASGELFF; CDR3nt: TGCAGTGCTAGAGTTGACTTTAGGACTAGCGGGGCCTCCGGGGAGCTGTTTTTT
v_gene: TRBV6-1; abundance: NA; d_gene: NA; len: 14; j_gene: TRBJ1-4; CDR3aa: CASTNRGADEKLFF; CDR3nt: TGTGCCAGCACCAACCGAGGGGCGGATGAAAAACTGTTTTTT
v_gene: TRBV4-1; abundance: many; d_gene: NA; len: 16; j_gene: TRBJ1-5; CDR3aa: CASSQSQGSLVQPQHF; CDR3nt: TGCGCCAGCAGCCAAAGCCAGGGATCGTTGGTTCAGCCCCAGCATTTT
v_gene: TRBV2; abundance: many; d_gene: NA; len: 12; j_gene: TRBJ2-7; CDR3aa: CASRADRYEQYF; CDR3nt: TGTGCCAGCAGGGCAGACCGCTACGAGCAGTACTTC
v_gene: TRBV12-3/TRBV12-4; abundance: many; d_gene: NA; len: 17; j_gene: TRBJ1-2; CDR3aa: CASSALIRTDENYGYTF; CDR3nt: TGTGCCAGCAGTGCCCTGATCCGGACCGATGAAAACTATGGCTACACCTTC
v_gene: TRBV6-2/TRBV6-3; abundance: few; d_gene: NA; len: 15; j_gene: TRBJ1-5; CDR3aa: CASRPGTQALEPRHF; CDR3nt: TGTGCCAGCAGGCCTGGGACACAGGCCTTGGAGCCCCGGCATTTT
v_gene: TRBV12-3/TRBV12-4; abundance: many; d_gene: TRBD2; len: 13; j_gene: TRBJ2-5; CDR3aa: CASSTSGTETQYF; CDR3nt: TGTGCCAGCAGTACTAGCGGGACGGAGACCCAGTACTTC
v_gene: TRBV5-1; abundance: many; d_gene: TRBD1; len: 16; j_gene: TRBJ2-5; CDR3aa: CASSSAHGQGQETQYF; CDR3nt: TGCGCCAGCAGCTCCGCTCACGGACAGGGGCAAGAGACCCAGTACTTC
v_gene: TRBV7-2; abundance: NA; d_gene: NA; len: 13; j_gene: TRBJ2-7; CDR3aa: CASSQSPTYEQYF; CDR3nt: TGTGCCAGCAGCCAGAGCCCCACCTACGAGCAGTACTTC
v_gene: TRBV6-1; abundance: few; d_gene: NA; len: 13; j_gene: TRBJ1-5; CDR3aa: CASRDSRNQPQHF; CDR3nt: TGTGCCAGCAGGGACAGCCGCAATCAGCCCCAGCATTTT
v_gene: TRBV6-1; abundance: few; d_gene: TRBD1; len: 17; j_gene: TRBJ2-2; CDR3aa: CASSVPGTGEGTGELFF; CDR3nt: TGTGCCAGCAGTGTCCCCGGGACAGGCGAAGGGACCGGGGAGCTGTTTTTT
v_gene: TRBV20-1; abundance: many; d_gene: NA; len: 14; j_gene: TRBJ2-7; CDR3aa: CSARDRLSSYEQYF; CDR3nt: TGCAGTGCTAGAGATCGACTTAGCTCCTACGAGCAGTACTTC
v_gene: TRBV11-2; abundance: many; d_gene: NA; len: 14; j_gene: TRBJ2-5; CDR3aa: CASSLGLALETQYF; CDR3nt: TGTGCCAGCAGCTTAGGGCTAGCCTTGGAGACCCAGTACTTC
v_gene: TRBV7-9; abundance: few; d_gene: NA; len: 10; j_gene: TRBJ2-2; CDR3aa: CASSRTELFF; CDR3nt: TGTGCCAGCAGCCGTACCGAGCTGTTTTTT
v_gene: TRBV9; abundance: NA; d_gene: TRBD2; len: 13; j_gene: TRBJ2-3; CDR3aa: CASGTSPTDTQYF; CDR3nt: TGTGCCAGCGGGACTAGCCCCACAGATACGCAGTATTTT
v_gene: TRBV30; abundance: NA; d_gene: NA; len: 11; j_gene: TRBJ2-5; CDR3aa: CAWSVAGRRYF; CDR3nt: TGTGCCTGGAGTGTTGCCGGGCGACGATACTTC
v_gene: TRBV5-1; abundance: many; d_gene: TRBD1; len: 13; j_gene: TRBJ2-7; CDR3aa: CASSFYRGNEQYF; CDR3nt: TGCGCCAGCAGCTTCTACAGGGGGAACGAGCAGTACTTC
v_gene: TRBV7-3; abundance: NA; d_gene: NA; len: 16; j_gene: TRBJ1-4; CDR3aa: CASSLTSGATNEKLFF; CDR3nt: TGTGCCAGCAGCCTCACTAGTGGTGCAACTAATGAAAAACTGTTTTTT
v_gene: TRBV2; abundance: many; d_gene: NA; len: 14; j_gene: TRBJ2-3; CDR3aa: CATQFRGGTDTQYF; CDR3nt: TGTGCCACACAATTCAGGGGAGGGACAGATACGCAGTATTTT
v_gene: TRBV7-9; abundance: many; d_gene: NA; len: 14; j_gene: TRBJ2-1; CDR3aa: CASSGGGLNNEQFF; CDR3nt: TGTGCCAGCTCCGGGGGCGGATTGAACAATGAGCAGTTCTTC
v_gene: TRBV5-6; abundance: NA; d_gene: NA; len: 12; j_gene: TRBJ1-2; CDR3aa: CASSQNRYGYTF; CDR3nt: TGTGCCAGCAGCCAAAACCGGTATGGCTACACCTTC
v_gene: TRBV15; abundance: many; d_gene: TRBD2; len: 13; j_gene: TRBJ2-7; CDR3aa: CATSRTSGSEQYF; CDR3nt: TGTGCCACCAGCAGGACTAGCGGGAGCGAGCAGTACTTC
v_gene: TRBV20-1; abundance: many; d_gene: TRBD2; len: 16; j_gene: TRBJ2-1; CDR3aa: CSAALTSVGFYNEQFF; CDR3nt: TGCAGTGCTGCCCTAACTAGCGTGGGTTTCTACAATGAGCAGTTCTTC